These T cell receptor beta chains were read from a single sample in a study of shared clonotypes between healthy human individuals. Data came from immunoSEQ multiplex PCR; TCRdb stores just in-frame clones and leaves some out. The table records about 1.5 million clones, around 95% of them present only once. The specimen was naive CD4+ T cells sorted from blood. These TCRs come from a man aged 25 to 45 in good health. CDR3s include the opening cysteine and the closing phenylalanine or tryptophan. A D gene is named only where the DNA matches it firmly. Not all rows give a size; the values are once, few, many and, for expanded clones, a class.

j_call,d_call,clone_size,v_call,cdr3_nt,cdr3_aa
TRBJ1-1,TRBD1,-,TRBV18,TGTGCCAGCTCACCCCGGGGACAGGCCATGGGTTTGAACACTGAAGCTTTCTTT,CASSPRGQAMGLNTEAFF
TRBJ1-2,-,once,TRBV28,TGTGCCAGCAGCCTTAATCCAGGGGACTATGGCTACACCTTC,CASSLNPGDYGYTF
TRBJ2-3,TRBD2,-,TRBV7-6,TGTGCCAGCAGCTTAGCCACCGGGACTAGCGCAGATACGCAGTATTTT,CASSLATGTSADTQYF
TRBJ1-1,-,-,TRBV2,TGTGCCCGAGCAGTCGGCGGTGAAGCTTTCTTT,CARAVGGEAFF
TRBJ2-3,TRBD2,-,TRBV7-9,TGTGCCAGCAGCCCAATCCGAGGGCCTAGCGGGAGTGCCACAGATACGCAGTATTTT,CASSPIRGPSGSATDTQYF
TRBJ2-5,-,-,TRBV5-4,TGTGCCAGCAGCTCCCAGACCACCTACCAAGAGACCCAGTACTTC,CASSSQTTYQETQYF
TRBJ2-7,-,-,TRBV27,TGTGCCAGCAGTTTTGTTGGTATCTACGAGCAGTACTTC,CASSFVGIYEQYF
TRBJ2-1,-,-,TRBV5-6,TGTGCCAGCAGCGTGCTAAAAGGGGCCACAAACAATGAGCAGTTCTTC,CASSVLKGATNNEQFF
TRBJ2-7,TRBD2,-,TRBV28,TGTGCCAGCAGTTCTACTAGCGGGAGTTTCTACGAGCAGTACTTC,CASSSTSGSFYEQYF
TRBJ2-1,TRBD2,-,TRBV5-1,TGCGCCAGCAGCTTGGGAGTAGCGGGACCGCGCGTCCAGTTCTTC,CASSLGVAGPRVQFF
TRBJ2-1,-,once,TRBV7-9,TGTGCCAGCGGGCGGAATGAGCAGTTCTTC,CASGRNEQFF
TRBJ1-5,-,-,TRBV29-1,TGCAGCGTTTCTCCCGGGGCAGGGAGCAATCAGCCCCAGCATTTT,CSVSPGAGSNQPQHF
TRBJ2-7,TRBD1,once,TRBV30,TGTGCCTGGAGACAGGGGACCTACGAGCAGTACTTC,CAWRQGTYEQYF
TRBJ2-2,TRBD1,-,TRBV9,TGTGCCAGTAGACAGGGGTTGGACACCGGGGAGCTGTTTTTT,CASRQGLDTGELFF
TRBJ2-2,-,-,TRBV7-6,TGTGCCAGCAGCTTAGTGTCCACCGGGGAGCTGTTTTTT,CASSLVSTGELFF
TRBJ2-5,-,-,TRBV18,TGTGCCAGCTCACCCACGGGTCGGACAGAAGAGACCCAGTACTTC,CASSPTGRTEETQYF
TRBJ2-1,TRBD1,once,TRBV18,TGTGCCAGCTCACCTGGACAGGACCGAAACAATGAGCAGTTCTTC,CASSPGQDRNNEQFF
TRBJ2-5,-,-,TRBV27,TGTGCCAGCAGTACAAAGAGGGGGGCGGCCCAGTACTTC,CASSTKRGAAQYF
TRBJ2-5,TRBD1,few,TRBV5-1,TGCGCCAGCAGCCTGACTCAGACAGGGCCTAGGACCCAGTACTTC,CASSLTQTGPRTQYF
TRBJ2-7,-,-,TRBV5-4,TGTGCCAGCAGCTTGGGCGGGGACATCCCCTCCTACGAGCAGTACTTC,CASSLGGDIPSYEQYF
TRBJ1-2,TRBD1,-,TRBV5-1,TGCGCCAGCAGCTCCTTGACAGGGGGGAACTATGGCTACACCTTC,CASSSLTGGNYGYTF
TRBJ2-1,TRBD2,-,TRBV6-5,TGTGCCAGCAGTAGGGGGACTAGCGGGAGAAATGAGCAGTTCTTC,CASSRGTSGRNEQFF
TRBJ2-1,-,-,TRBV19,TGTGCCATTAGCCGGGGGATGGGGTACAATGAGCAGTTCTTC,CAISRGMGYNEQFF
TRBJ2-3,TRBD2,-,TRBV5-1,TGCGCCAGCAGCTTGGGCGGCGGGAGTAACACAGATACGCAGTATTTT,CASSLGGGSNTDTQYF
TRBJ2-7,-,-,TRBV5-5,TGTGCCAGCAGCTTGGAAGGTACCTACGAGCAGTACTTC,CASSLEGTYEQYF
TRBJ1-5,-,-,TRBV27,TGTGCCAGCAGTTACAGGGAGAACCAGCCCCAGCATTTT,CASSYRENQPQHF
TRBJ2-4,-,-,TRBV7-2,TGTGCCAGCAGCTTAAGGAAGTGGACTACAAAGAACATTCAGTACTTC,CASSLRKWTTKNIQYF
TRBJ2-2,-,-,TRBV5-1,TGCGCCAGCAGCTTTTTGGGCACCGGGGAGCTGTTTTTT,CASSFLGTGELFF
TRBJ2-2,TRBD1,-,TRBV11-3,TGTGCCAGCAGCCCACGGACAGGGGCCAACACCGGGGAGCTGTTTTTT,CASSPRTGANTGELFF
TRBJ1-5,-,-,TRBV30,TGTGCCTGGAACGGGGGTAACCAGCCCCAGCATTTT,CAWNGGNQPQHF
TRBJ2-2,-,-,TRBV5-1,TGCGCCAGCAGCTTGGACCCGGCCACCGGGGAGCTGTTTTTT,CASSLDPATGELFF
TRBJ2-5,-,-,TRBV5-4,TGTGCCAGCAGCTTCGGGCAGTTGGAGGGAGAGACCCAGTACTTC,CASSFGQLEGETQYF
TRBJ2-1,-,-,TRBV18,TGTGCCAGTTCGATCACCCCTTACAATGAGCAGTTCTTC,CASSITPYNEQFF
TRBJ2-1,-,-,TRBV6-1,TGTGCCAGCAGTATCGGGTCCCGCTCCTACAATGAGCAGTTCTTC,CASSIGSRSYNEQFF
TRBJ2-3,-,-,TRBV12-5,TGTGCTAGTGGTCGCGGGACTCCTTTCTCTAGCACAGATACGCAGTATTTT,CASGRGTPFSSTDTQYF
TRBJ1-1,-,-,TRBV11-2,TGTGCCAGCAGCTCCCTGAGGGGAAGAGGGGAAGCTTTCTTT,CASSSLRGRGEAFF
TRBJ2-1,TRBD2,once,TRBV10-3,TGTGCCAGCGCGACACTAGCGGGAGACAATGAGCAGTTCTTC,CASATLAGDNEQFF
TRBJ2-1,-,-,TRBV19,TGTGCCTCAGGCTCCTACAATGAGCAGTTCTTC,CASGSYNEQFF
TRBJ2-7,-,-,TRBV2,TGTGCCAGCCAAACCACAGAGATGGGGGCCTACGAGCAGTACTTC,CASQTTEMGAYEQYF
TRBJ2-3,-,-,TRBV5-4,TGTGCCAGCAGCTTGGCTCGGAGGGGCACAGATACGCAGTATTTT,CASSLARRGTDTQYF